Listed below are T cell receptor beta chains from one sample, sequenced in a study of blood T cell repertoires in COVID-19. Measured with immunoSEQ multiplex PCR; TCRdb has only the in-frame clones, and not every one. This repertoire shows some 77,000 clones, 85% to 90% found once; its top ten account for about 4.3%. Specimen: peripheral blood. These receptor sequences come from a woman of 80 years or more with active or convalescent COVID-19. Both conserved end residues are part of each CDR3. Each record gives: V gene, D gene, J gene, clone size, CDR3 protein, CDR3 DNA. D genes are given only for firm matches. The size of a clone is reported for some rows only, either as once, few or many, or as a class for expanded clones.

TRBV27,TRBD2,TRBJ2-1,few,CASSVTSGGAGVNEQFF,TGTGCCAGCAGTGTGACTAGCGGGGGGGCGGGAGTAAATGAGCAGTTCTTC
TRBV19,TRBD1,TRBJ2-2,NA,CASNKLGWTGSGTGELFF,TGTGCCAGTAACAAATTGGGGTGGACAGGTTCGGGCACCGGGGAGCTGTTTTTT
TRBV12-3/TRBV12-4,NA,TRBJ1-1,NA,CASSLKLATEAFF,TGTGCCAGCAGTTTAAAGTTGGCCACTGAAGCTTTCTTT
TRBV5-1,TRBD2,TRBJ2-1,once,CASRESSGSTYNEQFF,TGCGCCAGCAGGGAGTCTAGCGGGAGTACGTACAATGAGCAGTTCTTC
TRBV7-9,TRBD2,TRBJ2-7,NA,CASSEGAGGGEQYF,TGTGCCAGCAGCGAGGGAGCGGGAGGTGGCGAGCAGTACTTC
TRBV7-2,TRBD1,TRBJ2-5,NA,CASSLGQGYETQYF,TGTGCCAGCAGCTTAGGACAGGGTTACGAGACCCAGTACTTC
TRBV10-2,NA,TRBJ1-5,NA,CASRRDRNQPQHF,TGCGCCAGCAGAAGAGACAGGAATCAGCCCCAGCATTTT
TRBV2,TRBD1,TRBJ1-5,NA,CASSERTGGGYSNQPQHF,TGTGCCAGCAGTGAACGGACAGGGGGCGGATATAGCAATCAGCCCCAGCATTTT
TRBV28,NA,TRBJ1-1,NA,CASRAGTEAFF,TGTGCCAGCAGGGCAGGTACTGAAGCTTTCTTT
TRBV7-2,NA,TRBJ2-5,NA,CASSSRVRETQYF,TGTGCCAGCAGCTCCAGGGTTCGGGAGACCCAGTACTTC
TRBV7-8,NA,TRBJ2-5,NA,CASSLGQHQETQYF,TGTGCCAGCAGCCTAGGACAGCACCAAGAGACCCAGTACTTC
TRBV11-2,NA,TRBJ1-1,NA,CASSLGGSGVGFAAFF,TGTGCCAGCAGCTTGGGGGGTTCGGGTGTTGGGTTTGCAGCTTTCTTT
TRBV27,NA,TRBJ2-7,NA,CASSLSASLVYEQYF,TGTGCCAGCAGTTTATCTGCTAGCTTAGTCTACGAGCAGTACTTC
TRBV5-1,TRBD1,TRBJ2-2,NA,CASSSGTGGTGELFF,TGCGCCAGCAGCTCCGGGACAGGGGGAACCGGGGAGCTGTTTTTT
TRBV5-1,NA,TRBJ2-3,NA,CASSLGARESDTQYF,TGCGCCAGCAGCTTGGGAGCCAGGGAATCAGATACGCAGTATTTT
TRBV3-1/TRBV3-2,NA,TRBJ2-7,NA,CASSQGGLIPYEQYF,TGTGCCAGCAGCCAAGGGGGACTCATTCCCTACGAGCAGTACTTC
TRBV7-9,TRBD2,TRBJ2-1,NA,CASSRLAASYNEQFF,TGTGCCAGCAGCCGACTAGCGGCCTCCTACAATGAGCAGTTCTTC
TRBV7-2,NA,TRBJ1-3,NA,CASSPPNKGNTIYF,TGTGCCAGCAGCCCCCCGAACAAAGGAAACACCATATATTTT
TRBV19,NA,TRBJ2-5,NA,CASSIGGQGGTQYF,TGTGCCAGTAGTATAGGAGGGCAGGGGGGGACCCAGTACTTC
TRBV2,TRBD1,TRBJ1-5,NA,CASSGWTGGLGQPQHF,TGTGCCAGCAGTGGATGGACAGGGGGCCTAGGTCAGCCCCAGCATTTT